This T cell receptor beta chain stems from a study of PD-L1 blockade in urothelial cancer. Study overall: Samples of blood were analyzed 3 weeks (second dose) and 6 weeks after treatment start. A median about 150,000 T cells were found in blood samples.

Locally advanced or metastatic urothelial carcinoma was present in patients. V shed 8 bases and J shed 2 bases, with 15 bases lying between them. Per the germline V gene, CDR1 is LNHDA and CDR2 is SQIVND (reference sequence). The CDR3 is 15 amino acids. This clone appeared a single time. In each PCR, synthetic TCR analog templates were spiked in. Clones were read by immunoSEQ multiplex PCR, and TCRdb kept only the in-frame ones, dropping some. The table has around 41,000 clones, more than 75% seen once; the top ten hold approximately 14%. Sequencing was performed on PBMCs, taken around atezolizumab (anti-PD-L1) treatment. V gene TRBV19 combines with J gene TRBJ2-2; D perhaps matches TRBD2 (5 bases). This receptor was identified in a woman in her fifties or sixties with urothelial cancer. CDR3 amino acids: CASRSLATNTGELFF. In DNA form, the CDR3 reads TGTGCCAGTCGCTCTTTAGCGACAAACACCGGGGAGCTGTTTTTT.